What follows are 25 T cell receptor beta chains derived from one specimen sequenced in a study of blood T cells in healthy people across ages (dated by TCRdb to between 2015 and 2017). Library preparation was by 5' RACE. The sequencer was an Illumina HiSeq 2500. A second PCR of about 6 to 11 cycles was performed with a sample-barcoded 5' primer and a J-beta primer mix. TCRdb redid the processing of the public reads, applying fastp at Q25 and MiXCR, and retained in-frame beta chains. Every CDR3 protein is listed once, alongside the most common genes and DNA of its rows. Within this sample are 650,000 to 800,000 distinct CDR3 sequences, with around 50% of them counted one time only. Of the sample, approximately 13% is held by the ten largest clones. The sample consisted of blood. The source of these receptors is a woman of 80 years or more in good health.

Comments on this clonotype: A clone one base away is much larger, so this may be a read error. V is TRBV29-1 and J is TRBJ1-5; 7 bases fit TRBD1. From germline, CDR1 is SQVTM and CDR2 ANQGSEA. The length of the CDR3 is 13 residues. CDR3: CSVQGQINRPQHF. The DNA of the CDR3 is TGCAGCGTTCAGGGACAGATCAATCGGCCCCAGCATTTT.

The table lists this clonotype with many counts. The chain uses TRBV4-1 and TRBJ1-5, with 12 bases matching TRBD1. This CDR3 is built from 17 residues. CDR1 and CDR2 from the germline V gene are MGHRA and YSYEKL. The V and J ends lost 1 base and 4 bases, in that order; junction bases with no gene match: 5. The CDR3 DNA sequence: TGCGCCAGCAGCCAAGTGCCGGGACAGGGGGCTAATCAGCCCCAGCATTTT. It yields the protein CASSQVPGQGANQPQHF.

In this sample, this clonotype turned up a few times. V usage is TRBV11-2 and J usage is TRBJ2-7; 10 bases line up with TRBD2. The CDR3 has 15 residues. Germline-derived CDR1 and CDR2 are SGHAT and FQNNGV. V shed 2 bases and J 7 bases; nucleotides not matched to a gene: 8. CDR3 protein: CASSLNPSGSGEQYF. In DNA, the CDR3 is TGTGCCAGCAGCTTAAATCCTAGCGGGAGTGGTGAGCAGTACTTC.

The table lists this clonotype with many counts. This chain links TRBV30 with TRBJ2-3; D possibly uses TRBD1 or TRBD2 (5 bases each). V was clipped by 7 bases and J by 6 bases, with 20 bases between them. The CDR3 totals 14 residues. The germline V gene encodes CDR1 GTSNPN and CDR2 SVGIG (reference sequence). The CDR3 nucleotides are TGTGCCTTCGGGACGCATCCTCCCGCGGATACGCAGTATTTT. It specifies CAFGTHPPADTQYF.

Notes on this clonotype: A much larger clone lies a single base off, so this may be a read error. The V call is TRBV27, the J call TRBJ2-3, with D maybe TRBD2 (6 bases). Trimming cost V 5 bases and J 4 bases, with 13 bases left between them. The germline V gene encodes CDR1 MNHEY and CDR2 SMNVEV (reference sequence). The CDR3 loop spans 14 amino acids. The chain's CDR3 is CASSGGLEADTQYF. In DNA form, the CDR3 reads TGTGCCAGCAGTGGGGGACTCGAGGCAGATACGCAGTATTTT.

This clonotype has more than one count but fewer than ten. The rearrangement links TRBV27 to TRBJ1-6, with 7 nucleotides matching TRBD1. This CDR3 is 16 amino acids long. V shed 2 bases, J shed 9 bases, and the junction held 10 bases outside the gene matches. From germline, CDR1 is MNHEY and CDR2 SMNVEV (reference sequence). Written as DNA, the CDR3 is TGTGCCAGCAGTTTAGGGACAGCGCCGAAGATTTCACCCCTCCACTTT. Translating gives CASSLGTAPKISPLHF.

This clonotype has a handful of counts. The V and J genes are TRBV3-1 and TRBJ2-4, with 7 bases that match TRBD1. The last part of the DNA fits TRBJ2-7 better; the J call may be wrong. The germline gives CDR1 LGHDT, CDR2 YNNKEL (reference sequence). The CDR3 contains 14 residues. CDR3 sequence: CASSQDPTGSEQYF. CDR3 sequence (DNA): TGTGCCAGCAGCCAAGACCCGACAGGGAGCGAGCAGTACTTC.

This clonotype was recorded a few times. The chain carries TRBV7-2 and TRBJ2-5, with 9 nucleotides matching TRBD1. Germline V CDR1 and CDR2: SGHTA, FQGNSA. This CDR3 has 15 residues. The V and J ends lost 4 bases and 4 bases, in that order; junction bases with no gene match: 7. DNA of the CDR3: TGTGCCAGCAGCTGGGCCGGGACAGGGTCAGAGACCCAGTACTTC. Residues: CASSWAGTGSETQYF.

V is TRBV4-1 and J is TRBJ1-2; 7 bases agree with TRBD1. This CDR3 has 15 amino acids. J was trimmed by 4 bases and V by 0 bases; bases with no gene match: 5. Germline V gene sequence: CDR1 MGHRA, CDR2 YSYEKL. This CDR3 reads CASSQDRTGFYGYTF. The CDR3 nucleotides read TGCGCCAGCAGCCAAGACAGGACAGGCTTCTATGGCTACACCTTC.

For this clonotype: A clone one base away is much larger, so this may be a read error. In nucleotides, the CDR3 is TGTGCCAGCAGCTCATCCGGGACAGAGTCCTACGAGCAGTACTTC. This codes for CASSSSGTESYEQYF. This chain links TRBV28 with TRBJ2-7; 7 nucleotides agree with TRBD1. V gave up 6 bases and J gave up 1 base; unmatched junction bases: 9. The CDR3 has 15 amino acids. CDR1 MDHEN and CDR2 SYDVKM come from the germline V gene.

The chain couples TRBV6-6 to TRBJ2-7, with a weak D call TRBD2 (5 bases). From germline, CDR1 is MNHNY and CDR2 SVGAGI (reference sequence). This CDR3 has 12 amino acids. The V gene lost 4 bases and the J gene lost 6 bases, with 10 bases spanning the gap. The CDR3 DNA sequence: TGTGCCAGCAGTTTCTCGGGGAGCGAGCAGTACTTC. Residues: CASSFSGSEQYF.

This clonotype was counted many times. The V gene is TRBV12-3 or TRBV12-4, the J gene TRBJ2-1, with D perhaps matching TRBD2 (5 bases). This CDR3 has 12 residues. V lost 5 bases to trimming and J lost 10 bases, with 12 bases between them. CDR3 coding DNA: TGTGCCAGCAGTCCGCTAGCCCTCGAGCAGTTCTTC. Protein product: CASSPLALEQFF.

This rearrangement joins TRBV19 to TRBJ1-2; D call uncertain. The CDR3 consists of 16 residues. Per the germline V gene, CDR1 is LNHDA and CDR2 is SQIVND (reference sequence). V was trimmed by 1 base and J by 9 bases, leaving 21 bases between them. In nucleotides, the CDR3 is TGTGCCAGTAGTATAGCGTCCGGCAGGTCCCTTATGCGCTACACCTTC. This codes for CASSIASGRSLMRYTF.

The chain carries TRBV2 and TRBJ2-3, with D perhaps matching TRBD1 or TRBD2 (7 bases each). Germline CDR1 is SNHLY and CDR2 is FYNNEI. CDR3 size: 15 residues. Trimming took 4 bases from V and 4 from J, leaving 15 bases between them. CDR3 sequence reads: CASSASGGRADTQYF. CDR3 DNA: TGTGCCAGCAGTGCTTCAGGGGGGAGGGCAGATACGCAGTATTTT.

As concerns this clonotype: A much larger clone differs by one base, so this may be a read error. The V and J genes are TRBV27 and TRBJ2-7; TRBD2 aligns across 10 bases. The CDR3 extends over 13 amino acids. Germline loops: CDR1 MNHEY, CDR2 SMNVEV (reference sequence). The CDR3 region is CASRTSGDYGQYF. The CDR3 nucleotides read TGTGCCAGCAGAACTAGCGGGGACTACGGGCAGTACTTC.

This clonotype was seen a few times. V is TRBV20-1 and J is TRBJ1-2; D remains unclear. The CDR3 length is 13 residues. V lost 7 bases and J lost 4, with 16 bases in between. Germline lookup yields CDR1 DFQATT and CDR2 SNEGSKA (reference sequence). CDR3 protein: CSGEGGRPYGYTF. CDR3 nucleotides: TGCAGTGGGGAGGGAGGAAGACCCTATGGCTACACCTTC.

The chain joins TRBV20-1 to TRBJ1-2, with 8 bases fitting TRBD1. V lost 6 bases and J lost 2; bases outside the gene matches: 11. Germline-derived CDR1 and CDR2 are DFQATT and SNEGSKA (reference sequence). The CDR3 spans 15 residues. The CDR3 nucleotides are TGCAGTGCCCTGATGGGGACAGGTCCAAACTATGGCTACACCTTC. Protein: CSALMGTGPNYGYTF.

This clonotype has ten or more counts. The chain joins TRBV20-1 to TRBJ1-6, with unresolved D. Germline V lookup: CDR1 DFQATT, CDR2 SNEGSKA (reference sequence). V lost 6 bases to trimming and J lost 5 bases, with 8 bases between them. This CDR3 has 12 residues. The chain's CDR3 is CSAPDHNSPLHF. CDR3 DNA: TGCAGTGCGCCAGATCATAATTCACCCCTCCACTTT.

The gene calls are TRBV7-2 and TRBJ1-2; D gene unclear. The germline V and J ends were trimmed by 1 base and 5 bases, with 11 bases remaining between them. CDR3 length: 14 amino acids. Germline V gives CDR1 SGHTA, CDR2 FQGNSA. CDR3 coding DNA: TGTGCCAGCAGCTTAGATCTAGGGCGATATGGCTACACCTTC. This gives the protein CASSLDLGRYGYTF.

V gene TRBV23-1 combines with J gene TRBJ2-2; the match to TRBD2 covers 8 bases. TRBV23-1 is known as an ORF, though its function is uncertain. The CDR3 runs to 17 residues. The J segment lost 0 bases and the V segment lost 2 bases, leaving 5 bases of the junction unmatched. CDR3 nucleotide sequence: TGCGCCAGCAGTCAACTCTTCGGGGGGGCGAACACCGGGGAGCTGTTTTTT. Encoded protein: CASSQLFGGANTGELFF.

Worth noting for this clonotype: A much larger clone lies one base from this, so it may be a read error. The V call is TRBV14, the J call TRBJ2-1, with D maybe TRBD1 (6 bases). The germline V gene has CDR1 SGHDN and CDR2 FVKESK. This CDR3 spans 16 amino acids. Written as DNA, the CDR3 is TGTGCCAGCAGCCCCATGCCAGGGGCGGCCTACAATGGGCAGTTCTTC. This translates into CASSPMPGAAYNGQFF.

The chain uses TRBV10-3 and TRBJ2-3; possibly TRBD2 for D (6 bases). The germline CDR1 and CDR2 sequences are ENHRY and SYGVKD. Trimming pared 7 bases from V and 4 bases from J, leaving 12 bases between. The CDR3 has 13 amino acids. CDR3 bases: TGTGCCATCAAAGGAACGGGAGCAGATACGCAGTATTTT. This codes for CAIKGTGADTQYF.

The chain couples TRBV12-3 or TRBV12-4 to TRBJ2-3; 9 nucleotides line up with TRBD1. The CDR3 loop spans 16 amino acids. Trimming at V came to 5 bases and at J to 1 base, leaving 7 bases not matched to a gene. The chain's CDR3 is CASSPGQGRGTDTQYF. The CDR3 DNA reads TGTGCCAGCAGTCCGGGACAGGGAAGGGGCACAGATACGCAGTATTTT.

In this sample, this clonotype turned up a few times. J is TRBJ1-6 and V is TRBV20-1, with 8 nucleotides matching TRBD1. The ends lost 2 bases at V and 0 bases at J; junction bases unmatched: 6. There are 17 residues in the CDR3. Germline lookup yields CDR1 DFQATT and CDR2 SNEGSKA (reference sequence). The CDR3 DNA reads TGCAGTGCTAGAAGGGACAGGTCGAGCTCCTATAATTCACCCCTCCACTTT. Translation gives CSARRDRSSSYNSPLHF.

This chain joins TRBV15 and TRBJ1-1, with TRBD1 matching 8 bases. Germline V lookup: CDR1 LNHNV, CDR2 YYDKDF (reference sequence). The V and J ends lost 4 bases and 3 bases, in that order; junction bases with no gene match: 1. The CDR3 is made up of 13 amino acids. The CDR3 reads CATSTTGDTEAFF. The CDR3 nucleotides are TGTGCCACCAGCACGACAGGGGACACTGAAGCTTTCTTT.